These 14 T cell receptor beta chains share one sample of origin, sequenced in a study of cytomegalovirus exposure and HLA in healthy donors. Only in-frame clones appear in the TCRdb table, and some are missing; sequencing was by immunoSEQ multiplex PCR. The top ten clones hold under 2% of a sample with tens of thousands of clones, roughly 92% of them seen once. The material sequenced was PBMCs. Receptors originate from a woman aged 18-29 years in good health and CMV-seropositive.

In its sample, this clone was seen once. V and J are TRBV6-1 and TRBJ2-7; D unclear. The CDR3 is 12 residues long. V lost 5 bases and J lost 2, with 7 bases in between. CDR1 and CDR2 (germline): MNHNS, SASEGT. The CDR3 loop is CASSYSTYEQYF. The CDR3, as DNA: TGTGCCAGCAGTTATAGTACCTACGAGCAGTACTTC.

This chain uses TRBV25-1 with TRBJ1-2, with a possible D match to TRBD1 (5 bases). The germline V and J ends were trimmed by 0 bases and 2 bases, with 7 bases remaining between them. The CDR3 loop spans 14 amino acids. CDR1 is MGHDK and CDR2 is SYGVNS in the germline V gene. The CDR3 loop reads CASSEYKGNYGYTF. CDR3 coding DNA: TGTGCCAGCAGTGAATATAAGGGGAACTATGGCTACACCTTC.

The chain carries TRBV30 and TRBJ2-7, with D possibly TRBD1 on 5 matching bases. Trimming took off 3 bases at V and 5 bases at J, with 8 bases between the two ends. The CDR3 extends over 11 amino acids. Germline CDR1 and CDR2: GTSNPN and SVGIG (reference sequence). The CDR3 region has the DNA TGTGCCTGGAGAGGCAGGGACGAGCAGTACTTC. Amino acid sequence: CAWRGRDEQYF.

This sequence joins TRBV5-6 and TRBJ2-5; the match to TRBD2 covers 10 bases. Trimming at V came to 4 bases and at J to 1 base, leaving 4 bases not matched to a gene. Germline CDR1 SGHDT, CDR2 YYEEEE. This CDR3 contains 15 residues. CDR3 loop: CASSTSSGSQETQYF. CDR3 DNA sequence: TGTGCCAGCAGCACGTCTAGCGGGAGCCAAGAGACCCAGTACTTC.

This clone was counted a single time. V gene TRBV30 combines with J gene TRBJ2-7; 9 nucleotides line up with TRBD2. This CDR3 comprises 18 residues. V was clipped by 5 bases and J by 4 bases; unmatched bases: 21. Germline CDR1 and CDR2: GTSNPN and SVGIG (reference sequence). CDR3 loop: CAWLNQGLGVAGAYEQYF. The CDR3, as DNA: TGTGCCTGGTTAAACCAGGGGCTAGGGGTAGCGGGAGCTTACGAGCAGTACTTC.

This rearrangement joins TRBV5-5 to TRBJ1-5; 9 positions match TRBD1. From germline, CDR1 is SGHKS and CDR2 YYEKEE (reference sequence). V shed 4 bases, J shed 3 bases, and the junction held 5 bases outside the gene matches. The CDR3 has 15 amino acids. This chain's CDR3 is CASSGGTGYNQPQHF. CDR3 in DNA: TGTGCCAGCAGCGGGGGGACAGGGTACAATCAGCCCCAGCATTTT.

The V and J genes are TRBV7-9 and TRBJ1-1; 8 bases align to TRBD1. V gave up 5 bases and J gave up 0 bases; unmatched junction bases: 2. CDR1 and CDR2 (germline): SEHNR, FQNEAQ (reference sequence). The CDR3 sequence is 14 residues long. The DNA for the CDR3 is TGTGCCAGCAGCGACAGGGGAATGAACACTGAAGCTTTCTTT. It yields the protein CASSDRGMNTEAFF.

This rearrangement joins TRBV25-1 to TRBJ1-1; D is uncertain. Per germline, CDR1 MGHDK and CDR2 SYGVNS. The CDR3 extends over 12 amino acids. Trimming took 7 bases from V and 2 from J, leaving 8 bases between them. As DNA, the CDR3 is TGTGCCAGCAATGGCTTTAACACTGAAGCTTTCTTT. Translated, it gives CASNGFNTEAFF.

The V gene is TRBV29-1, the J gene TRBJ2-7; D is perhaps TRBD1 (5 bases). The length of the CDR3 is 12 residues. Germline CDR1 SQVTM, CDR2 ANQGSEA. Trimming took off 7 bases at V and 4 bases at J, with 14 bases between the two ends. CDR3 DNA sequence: TGCAGCGCTGTCGACCAGGGATACGAGCAGTACTTC. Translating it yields CSAVDQGYEQYF.

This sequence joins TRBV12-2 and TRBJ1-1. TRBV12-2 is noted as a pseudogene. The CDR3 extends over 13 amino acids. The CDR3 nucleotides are TGTGCAAGTCGCTTCGGGGTGAACACTGAAGCTTTCTTT. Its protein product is CASRFGVNTEAFF.

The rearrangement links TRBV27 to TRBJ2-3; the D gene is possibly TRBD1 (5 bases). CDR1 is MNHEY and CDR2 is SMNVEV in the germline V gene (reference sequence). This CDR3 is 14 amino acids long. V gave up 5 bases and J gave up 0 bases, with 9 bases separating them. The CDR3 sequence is CASSLDRSTDTQYF. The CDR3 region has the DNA TGTGCCAGCAGTCTCGACAGAAGCACAGATACGCAGTATTTT.

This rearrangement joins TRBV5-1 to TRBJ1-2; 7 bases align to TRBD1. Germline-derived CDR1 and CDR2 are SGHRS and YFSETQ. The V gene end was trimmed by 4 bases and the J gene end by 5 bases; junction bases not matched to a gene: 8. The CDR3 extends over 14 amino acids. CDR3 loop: CASSPDRVEYGYTF. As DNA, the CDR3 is TGCGCCAGCAGCCCCGACAGGGTTGAGTATGGCTACACCTTC. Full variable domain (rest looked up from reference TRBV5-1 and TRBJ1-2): KAGVTQTPRYLIKTRGQQVTLSCSPISGHRSVSWYQQTPGQGLQFLFEYFSETQRNKGNFPGRFSGRQFSNSRSEMNVSTLELGDSALYLCASSPDRVEYGYTFGSGTRLTVV.

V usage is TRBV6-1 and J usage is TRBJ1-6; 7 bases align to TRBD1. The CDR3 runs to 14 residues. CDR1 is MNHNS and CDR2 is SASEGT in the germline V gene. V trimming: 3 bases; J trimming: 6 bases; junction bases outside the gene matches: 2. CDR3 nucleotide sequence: TGTGCCAGCAGTGAGACAGGGCCTAATTCACCCCTCCACTTT. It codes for CASSETGPNSPLHF.

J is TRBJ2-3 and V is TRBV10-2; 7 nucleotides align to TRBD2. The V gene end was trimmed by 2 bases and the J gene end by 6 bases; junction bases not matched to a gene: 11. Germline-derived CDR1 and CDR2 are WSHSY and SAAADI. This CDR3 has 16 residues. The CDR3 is CASSEVGGRGMDTQYF. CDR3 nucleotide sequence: TGCGCCAGCAGTGAGGTTGGCGGGAGAGGGATGGATACGCAGTATTTT.